This TCR beta chain was observed in a study of regulatory T cells in long-lasting Graves disease. The CDR3 runs 15 residues. V was cut by 0 bases and J by 5 bases, with 11 bases left in between. CDR1 is LGHNA, CDR2 YNFKEQ, per germline. TCR beta libraries were built with iRepertoire HTBI primers and Arm-PCR of CDR3 regions. Each CDR3 protein is one row after TCRdb ran MiXCR on the multiplex PCR reads. The sample records about 660,000 distinct CDR3 sequences, about 30% being singletons. Time point defined: persistent/refractory GD, antithyroid drugs over 5 years with positive TRAb. Construction of the TCR library relied on RNA isolated from PBMCs.

The clonotype originates from a female donor with Graves disease. The sample here was peripheral blood mononuclear cells (PBMCs), taken when the disease was refractory, from a patient treated with antithyroid drugs. The gene calls are TRBV4-2 and TRBJ1-5; D unresolved. The CDR3 region is CASSQDPGRDQPQHF. The CDR3 DNA reads TGTGCCAGCAGCCAAGACCCAGGCCGAGATCAGCCCCAGCATTTT.